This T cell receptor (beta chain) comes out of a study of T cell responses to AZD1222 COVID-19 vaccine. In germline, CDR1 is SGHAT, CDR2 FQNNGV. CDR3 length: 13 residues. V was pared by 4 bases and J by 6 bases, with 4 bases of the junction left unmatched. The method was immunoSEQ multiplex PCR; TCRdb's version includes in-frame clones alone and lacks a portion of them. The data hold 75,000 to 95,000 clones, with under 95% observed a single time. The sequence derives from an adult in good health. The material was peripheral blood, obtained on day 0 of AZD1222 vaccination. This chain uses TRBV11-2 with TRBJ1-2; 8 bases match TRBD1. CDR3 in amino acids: CASSSTGEHGYTF. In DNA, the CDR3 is TGTGCCAGCAGCTCGACAGGGGAGCATGGCTACACCTTC. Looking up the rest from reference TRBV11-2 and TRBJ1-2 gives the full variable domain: EAGVAQSPRYKIIEKRQSVAFWCNPISGHATLYWYQQILGQGPKLLIQFQNNGVVDDSQLPKDRFSAERLKGVDSTLKIQPAKLEDSAVYLCASSSTGEHGYTFGSGTRLTVV.